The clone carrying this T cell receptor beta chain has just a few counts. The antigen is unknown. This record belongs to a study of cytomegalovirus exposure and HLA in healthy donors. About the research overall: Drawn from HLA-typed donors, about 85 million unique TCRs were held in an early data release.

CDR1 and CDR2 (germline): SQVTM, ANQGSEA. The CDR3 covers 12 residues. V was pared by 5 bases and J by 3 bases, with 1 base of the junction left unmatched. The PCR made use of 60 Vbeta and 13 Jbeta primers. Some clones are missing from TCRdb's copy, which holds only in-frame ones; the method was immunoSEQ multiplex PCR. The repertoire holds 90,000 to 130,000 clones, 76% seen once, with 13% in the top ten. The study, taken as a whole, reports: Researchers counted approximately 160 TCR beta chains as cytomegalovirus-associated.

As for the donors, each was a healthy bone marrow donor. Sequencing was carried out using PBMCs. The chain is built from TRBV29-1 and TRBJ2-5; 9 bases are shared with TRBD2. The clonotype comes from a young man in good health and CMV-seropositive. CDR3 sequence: CSVRLAEETQYF. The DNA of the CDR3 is TGCAGCGTTCGACTAGCGGAAGAGACCCAGTACTTC.